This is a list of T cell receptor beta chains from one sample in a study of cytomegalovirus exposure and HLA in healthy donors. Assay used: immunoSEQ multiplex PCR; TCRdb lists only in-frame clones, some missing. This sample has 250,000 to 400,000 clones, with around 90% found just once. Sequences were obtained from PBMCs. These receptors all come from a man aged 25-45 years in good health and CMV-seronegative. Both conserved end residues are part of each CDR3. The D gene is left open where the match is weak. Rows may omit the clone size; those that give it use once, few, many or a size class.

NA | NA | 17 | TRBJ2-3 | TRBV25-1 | CASSHTQGGTGADTQYF | TGTGCCAGCAGTCACACCCAAGGCGGGACCGGGGCAGATACGCAGTATTTT
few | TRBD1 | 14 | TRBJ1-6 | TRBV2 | CASSSGTALRPLHF | TGTGCCAGCAGTTCCGGGACAGCCTTGCGGCCCCTCCACTTT
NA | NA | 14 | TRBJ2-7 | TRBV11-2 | CASSLLAGSYEQYF | TGTGCCAGCAGCTTATTGGCGGGGTCCTACGAGCAGTACTTC
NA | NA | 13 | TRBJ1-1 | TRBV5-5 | CASSREMNTEAFF | TGTGCCAGCAGTCGGGAGATGAACACTGAAGCTTTCTTT
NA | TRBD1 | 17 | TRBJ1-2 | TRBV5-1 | CASSIGTGAHKNYGYTF | TGCGCCAGCAGCATCGGGACAGGGGCACATAAGAACTATGGCTACACCTTC
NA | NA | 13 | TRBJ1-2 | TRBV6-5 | CASSPQVGYGYTF | TGTGCCAGCAGTCCACAGGTTGGCTATGGCTACACCTTC
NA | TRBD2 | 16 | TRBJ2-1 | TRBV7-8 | CASSPWTSGGIGEQFF | TGTGCCAGCAGCCCCTGGACTAGCGGGGGAATCGGCGAGCAGTTCTTC
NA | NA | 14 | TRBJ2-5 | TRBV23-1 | CAPSAKGLLETQYF | TGCGCCCCCAGTGCCAAGGGGCTTTTAGAGACCCAGTACTTC
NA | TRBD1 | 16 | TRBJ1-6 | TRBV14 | CASSPQTGGNNSPLHF | TGTGCCAGCAGCCCCCAGACAGGGGGAAATAATTCACCCCTCCACTTT
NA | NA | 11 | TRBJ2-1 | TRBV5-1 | CASSLGGEQFF | TGCGCCAGCAGCTTGGGAGGAGAGCAGTTCTTC
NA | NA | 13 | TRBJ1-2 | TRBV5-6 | CASSLGVNYGYTF | TGTGCCAGCAGCTTGGGAGTCAACTATGGCTACACCTTC
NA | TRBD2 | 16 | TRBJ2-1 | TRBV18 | CASSFGSGVSYNEQFF | TGTGCCAGCTCATTTGGGAGCGGGGTCTCCTACAATGAGCAGTTCTTC
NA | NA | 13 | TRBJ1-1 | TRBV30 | CAWSPVFNTEAFF | TGTGCCTGGAGTCCAGTCTTCAACACTGAAGCTTTCTTT
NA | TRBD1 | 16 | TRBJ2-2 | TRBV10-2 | CASSEMGQGITGELFF | TGCGCCAGCAGTGAGATGGGACAGGGAATAACCGGGGAGCTGTTTTTT
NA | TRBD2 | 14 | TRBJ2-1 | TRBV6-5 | CATKTSGGANEQFF | TGTGCCACCAAGACTAGCGGGGGGGCCAATGAGCAGTTCTTC
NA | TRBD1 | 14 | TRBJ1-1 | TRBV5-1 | CASSPIGQGTEAFF | TGCGCCAGCAGCCCCATAGGACAGGGCACTGAAGCTTTCTTT
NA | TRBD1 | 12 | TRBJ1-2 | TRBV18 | CASSPTGDGYTF | TGTGCCAGCTCACCGACAGGGGATGGCTACACCTTC
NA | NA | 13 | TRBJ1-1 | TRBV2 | CASSDGGGTEAFF | TGTGCCAGCAGTGACGGGGGGGGAACTGAAGCTTTCTTT
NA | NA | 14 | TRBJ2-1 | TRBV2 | CASSEWSSYNEQFF | TGTGCCAGCAGTGAATGGAGCTCCTACAATGAGCAGTTCTTC
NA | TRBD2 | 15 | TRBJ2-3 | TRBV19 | CAISRGGGYTDTQYF | TGTGCCATCTCCCGGGGCGGGGGGTACACAGATACGCAGTATTTT